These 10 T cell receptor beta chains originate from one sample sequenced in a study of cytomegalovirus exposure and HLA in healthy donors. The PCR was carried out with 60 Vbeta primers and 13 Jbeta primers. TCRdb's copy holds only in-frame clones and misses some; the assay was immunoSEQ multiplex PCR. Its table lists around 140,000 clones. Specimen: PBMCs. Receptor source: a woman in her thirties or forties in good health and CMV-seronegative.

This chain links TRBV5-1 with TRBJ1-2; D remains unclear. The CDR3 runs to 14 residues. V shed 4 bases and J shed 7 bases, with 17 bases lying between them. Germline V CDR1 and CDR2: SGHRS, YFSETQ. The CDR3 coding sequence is TGCGCCAGCAGCCTGGACGGAGGAAATCTTGGCTACACCTTC. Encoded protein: CASSLDGGNLGYTF.

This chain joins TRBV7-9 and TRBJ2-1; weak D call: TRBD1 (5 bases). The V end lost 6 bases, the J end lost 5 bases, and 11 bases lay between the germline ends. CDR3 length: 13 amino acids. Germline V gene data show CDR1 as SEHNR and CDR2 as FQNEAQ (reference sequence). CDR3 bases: TGTGCCAGCAGGGCCCAGGGTGACAATGAGCAGTTCTTC. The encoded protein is CASRAQGDNEQFF.

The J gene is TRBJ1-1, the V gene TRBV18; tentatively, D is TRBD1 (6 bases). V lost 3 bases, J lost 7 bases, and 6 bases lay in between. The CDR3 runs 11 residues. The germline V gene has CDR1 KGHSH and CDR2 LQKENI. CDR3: CASSPDSEAFF. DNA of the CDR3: TGTGCCAGCTCACCGGACAGTGAAGCTTTCTTT.

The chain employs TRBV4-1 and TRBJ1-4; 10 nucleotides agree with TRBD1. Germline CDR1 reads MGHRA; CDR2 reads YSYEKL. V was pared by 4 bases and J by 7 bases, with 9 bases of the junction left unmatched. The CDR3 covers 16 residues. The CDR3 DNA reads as TGCGCCAGCAGCCCGACCATGACAGGGGGCAGTGAAAAACTGTTTTTT. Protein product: CASSPTMTGGSEKLFF.

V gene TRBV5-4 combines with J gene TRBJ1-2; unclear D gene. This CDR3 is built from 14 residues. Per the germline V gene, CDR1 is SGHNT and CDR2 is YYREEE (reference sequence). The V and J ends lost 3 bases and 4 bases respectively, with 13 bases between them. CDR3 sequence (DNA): TGTGCCAGCAGCTCGGATCCGGGTGGCTATGGCTACACCTTC. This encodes CASSSDPGGYGYTF.

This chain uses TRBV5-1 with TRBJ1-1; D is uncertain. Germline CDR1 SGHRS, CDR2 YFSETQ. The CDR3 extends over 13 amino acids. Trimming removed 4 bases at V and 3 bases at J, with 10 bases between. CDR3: CASSPLRDTEAFF. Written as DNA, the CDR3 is TGCGCCAGCAGCCCCCTTCGTGACACTGAAGCTTTCTTT.

The CDR3 protein is CASSGEGRIDTEAFF. CDR3 nucleotides: TGTGCCAGCAGCGGCGAAGGGAGAATTGACACTGAAGCTTTCTTT. This sequence joins TRBV9 and TRBJ1-1; D uncertain. CDR1 is SGDLS, CDR2 YYNGEE, per germline. V shed 3 bases and J shed 3 bases, with 15 bases lying between them. This CDR3 has 15 amino acids.

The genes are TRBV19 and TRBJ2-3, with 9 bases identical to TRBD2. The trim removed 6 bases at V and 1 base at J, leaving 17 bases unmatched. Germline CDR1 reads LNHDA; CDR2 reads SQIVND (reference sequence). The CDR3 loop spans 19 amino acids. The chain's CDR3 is CASRDSGQRASGGTDTQYF. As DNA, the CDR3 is TGTGCCAGTAGGGACTCGGGACAGAGGGCTAGCGGGGGCACAGATACGCAGTATTTT.

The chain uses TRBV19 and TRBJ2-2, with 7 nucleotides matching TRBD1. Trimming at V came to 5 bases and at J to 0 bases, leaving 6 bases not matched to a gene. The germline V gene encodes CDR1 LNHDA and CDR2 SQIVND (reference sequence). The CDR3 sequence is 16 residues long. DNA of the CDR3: TGTGCCAGTAGTTTTACAGGGGCCCCGAACACCGGGGAGCTGTTTTTT. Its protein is CASSFTGAPNTGELFF.

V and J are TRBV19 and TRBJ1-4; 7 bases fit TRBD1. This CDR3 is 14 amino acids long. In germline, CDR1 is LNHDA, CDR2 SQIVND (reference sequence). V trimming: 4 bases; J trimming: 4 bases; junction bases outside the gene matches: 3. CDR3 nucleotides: TGTGCCAGTAGTAGGACAGGTTATAATGAAAAACTGTTTTTT. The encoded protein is CASSRTGYNEKLFF.